The sequence of this TCR beta chain was determined in a study of blood T cell repertoires in COVID-19. About the research overall: COVID-19 samples from acute and convalescent phases originated in the United States, Italy and Spain.

Per the study methods: By means of reference gene primer amplification, nucleated cell counts were estimated. The data were produced by immunoSEQ multiplex PCR, yet TCRdb's version contains in-frame clones alone and is incomplete. V and J calls and clone size are those listed in that table; D and trimming were worked out from the DNA. The repertoire has 210,000 or so clones, approximately 90% of them found once; the top ten carry approximately 12%. From germline, CDR1 is SGDLS and CDR2 YYNGEE. The CDR3 consists of 14 residues. The V end lost 3 bases, the J end lost 2 bases, and 11 bases lay between the germline ends.

J is TRBJ1-1 and V is TRBV9; D not resolved. What was sequenced was peripheral blood. This TCR was sampled from a woman younger than 30 who had recovered from COVID-19. The CDR3 here is CASSGTGVNTEAFF. CDR3 DNA: TGTGCCAGCAGCGGGACCGGGGTTAACACTGAAGCTTTCTTT.